These 16 T cell receptor beta chains were sequenced from one sample in a study of blood T cell repertoires in COVID-19. Generated by immunoSEQ multiplex PCR, the TCRdb table keeps only in-frame clones and is missing some. The table lists 150,000 to 200,000 clones, about 86% of them singletons, with nearly 8.5% in the top ten. The sample was peripheral blood. These receptor sequences come from a man aged 60-69 years with acute or convalescent COVID-19.

The rearrangement uses TRBV9 and TRBJ1-2; possible D gene TRBD1, 5 bases. The CDR3 is 12 amino acids. V lost 3 bases and J lost 8, with 11 bases in between. CDR1 is SGDLS and CDR2 is YYNGEE in the germline V gene. CDR3 protein: CASSAIRGGYTF. Written as DNA, the CDR3 is TGTGCCAGCAGCGCCATTCGGGGGGGCTACACCTTC.

The rearrangement joins TRBV12-3 or TRBV12-4 to TRBJ1-2; D ambiguous. The germline V and J ends were trimmed by 3 bases and 4 bases, with 9 bases remaining between them. The CDR3 runs 13 residues. For the CDR3, the DNA is TGTGCCAGCAGTTTCGGCGGGCCCTATGGCTACACCTTC. It specifies CASSFGGPYGYTF.

The V and J genes are TRBV28 and TRBJ1-4; 8 nucleotides line up with TRBD1. There are 16 residues in the CDR3. Losses at the gene ends were 3 bases for V and 6 bases for J; bases not matched to a gene: 9. CDR1 is MDHEN, CDR2 SYDVKM, per germline. The CDR3, as DNA: TGTGCCAGCAGTTTGCATCAGGGGGCGACGTATGAAAAACTGTTTTTT. It is translated as CASSLHQGATYEKLFF. The full variable domain, in which reference TRBV28 and TRBJ1-4 provide the parts outside the CDR3, is DVKVTQSSRYLVKRTGEKVFLECVQDMDHENMFWYRQDPGLGLRLIYFSYDVKMKEKGDIPEGYSVSREKKERFSLILESASTNQTSMYLCASSLHQGATYEKLFFGSGTQLSVL.

With regard to this clone: This specimen includes other DNA sequences encoding the same CDR3. The genes are TRBV3-1 (or the pseudogene TRBV3-2) and TRBJ1-1; D remains ambiguous. The CDR3 covers 14 residues. The germline V gene encodes CDR1 LGHDT and CDR2 YNNKEL (reference sequence). With 4 bases removed from V and 1 base from J, the gap between germline ends came to 10 bases. CDR3 DNA: TGTGCCAGCAGCCCTAGGCGGGAGAACACTGAAGCTTTCTTT. This codes for CASSPRRENTEAFF.

V is TRBV11-2 and J is TRBJ2-1; perhaps TRBD2 as D (5 bases). This CDR3 contains 14 residues. Looked up from germline, CDR1 is SGHAT and CDR2 is FQNNGV. The V gene lost 6 bases and the J gene lost 14 bases, with 23 bases spanning the gap. Written as DNA, the CDR3 is TGTGCCAGCAGTTCTGGTTACGGGGTCCAGAGGGAGTTCTTC. It is translated as CASSSGYGVQREFF. Full variable domain (missing parts from reference TRBV11-2 and TRBJ2-1): EAGVAQSPRYKIIEKRQSVAFWCNPISGHATLYWYQQILGQGPKLLIQFQNNGVVDDSQLPKDRFSAERLKGVDSTLKIQPAKLEDSAVYLCASSSGYGVQREFFGPGTRLTVL.

The chain combines TRBV28 with TRBJ2-3; D gene ambiguous. The CDR3 extends over 13 amino acids. Germline loops: CDR1 MDHEN, CDR2 SYDVKM. V lost 7 bases and J lost 8, with 16 bases in between. CDR3 amino acids: CASTDTVASTQYF. CDR3 bases: TGTGCCAGCACTGACACGGTTGCTTCTACGCAGTATTTT.

The rearrangement links TRBV9 to TRBJ1-1; 8 bases line up with TRBD1. The CDR3 extends over 15 amino acids. CDR1 and CDR2 (germline): SGDLS, YYNGEE. V lost 4 bases and J lost 6; bases outside the gene matches: 11. For the CDR3, the DNA is TGTGCCAGCAGCCTCAACAGGGGGACACCCCCTGAAGCTTTCTTT. This translates into CASSLNRGTPPEAFF. Full variable domain (remainder filled in from reference TRBV9 and TRBJ1-1): DSGVTQTPKHLITATGQRVTLRCSPRSGDLSVYWYQQSLDQGLQFLIQYYNGEERAKGNILERFSAQQFPDLHSELNLSSLELGDSALYFCASSLNRGTPPEAFFGQGTRLTVV.

The chain is built from TRBV2 and TRBJ2-5; a weak D match, TRBD2 (6 bases). Germline values: CDR1 SNHLY, CDR2 FYNNEI. Trimming stripped 6 bases from V and 5 bases from J, with 13 bases between. This CDR3 has 13 amino acids. In DNA, the CDR3 is TGTGCCAGCAGCCTCGAGGGAGGTGAGACCCAGTACTTC. Translated, it gives CASSLEGGETQYF.

The rearrangement joins TRBV27 to TRBJ2-7; D gene unclear. Germline values: CDR1 MNHEY, CDR2 SMNVEV (reference sequence). This CDR3 is built from 12 residues. The V gene lost 6 bases and the J gene lost 6 bases, with 12 bases spanning the gap. CDR3 amino acids: CASSREPSEQYF. In DNA, the CDR3 is TGTGCCAGCAGCCGAGAGCCATCCGAGCAGTACTTC.

This clone appeared once. This chain connects TRBV3-1 (or the pseudogene TRBV3-2) to TRBJ2-7; TRBD1 might be the D (5 bases). The CDR3 is made up of 16 amino acids. Per the germline V gene, CDR1 is LGHDT and CDR2 is YNNKEL (reference sequence). The V end lost 1 base, the J end lost 0 bases, and 13 bases lay between the germline ends. The CDR3 sequence: CASSQGSWGSSYEQYF. The CDR3 nucleotides read TGTGCCAGCAGCCAAGGGAGTTGGGGCAGCTCCTACGAGCAGTACTTC.

This sequence joins TRBV5-4 and TRBJ2-7, with D possibly matching TRBD2 (6 bases). V lost 3 bases and J lost 3, with 13 bases in between. The CDR3 loop spans 14 amino acids. CDR1 is SGHNT, CDR2 YYREEE, per germline (reference sequence). Here the CDR3 reads CASSSSAGDYEQYF. As DNA, the CDR3 is TGTGCCAGCAGCTCTAGCGCTGGAGACTACGAGCAGTACTTC.

The chain employs TRBV5-1 and TRBJ1-1; possible D gene TRBD1, 6 bases. Trimming left V 4 bases short and J 9 bases short, with 10 bases between. This CDR3 is built from 11 residues. Looked up from germline, CDR1 is SGHRS and CDR2 is YFSETQ. The CDR3, as DNA: TGCGCCAGCAGCCAACAGGGTCAAGCTTTCTTT. Translated, it gives CASSQQGQAFF.

In this sample, this clone turned up a few times. This chain links TRBV3-1 (or the pseudogene TRBV3-2) with TRBJ2-7; 10 nucleotides match TRBD2. The CDR3 extends over 20 amino acids. V dropped 0 bases and J dropped 8; count of bases not matched to a gene: 22. Germline V CDR1 and CDR2: LGHDT, YNNKEL (reference sequence). The CDR3 DNA sequence: TGTGCCAGCAGCCAAGATTGGGGGATATTTTGTCTAGCGGGAGAATCACAGCAGTACTTC. Translating it yields CASSQDWGIFCLAGESQQYF.

The V gene is TRBV28, the J gene TRBJ2-1; weak D call: TRBD2 (5 bases). V lost 5 bases and J 9 bases, leaving 14 bases between the germline ends. The germline V gene has CDR1 MDHEN and CDR2 SYDVKM. CDR3 length: 13 residues. CDR3 sequence reads: CASSDGGESEQFF. DNA of the CDR3: TGTGCCAGCAGTGATGGTGGGGAGAGTGAGCAGTTCTTC.

J is TRBJ1-5 and V is TRBV6-6; D not resolved. The germline V and J ends were trimmed by 2 bases and 7 bases, with 6 bases remaining between them. This CDR3 is built from 12 residues. Germline V gene lookup returns CDR1 MNHNY and CDR2 SVGAGI (reference sequence). Here the CDR3 reads CASSYSGQPQHF. Written as DNA, the CDR3 is TGTGCCAGCAGTTACAGCGGGCAGCCCCAGCATTTT.

The CDR3 loop is CASSLVQSYGYTF. The CDR3, as DNA: TGTGCCAGCAGTTTAGTACAGTCTTATGGCTACACCTTC. This chain uses TRBV28 with TRBJ1-2; D remains ambiguous. Germline loops: CDR1 MDHEN, CDR2 SYDVKM. V lost 2 bases and J lost 5, with 9 bases in between. This CDR3 is 13 amino acids long.